The rows below give T cell receptor beta chains drawn from one sample of a study of immune characterization of retroperitoneal liposarcoma. Using its own MiXCR run on the PCR reads, TCRdb lists one record per CDR3 protein. Of approximately 9,400 distinct CDR3 sequences in the sample, around 30% were seen once. Source material: tumor tissue. Source of these receptors: a male donor with retroperitoneal liposarcoma. CDR3s include the opening cysteine and the closing phenylalanine or tryptophan. Each record gives: CDR3 DNA, CDR3 protein, V gene, D gene, J gene, clone size. D genes are given only for firm matches. Not all rows give a size; the values are once, few, many and, for expanded clones, a class.

CDR3nt: TGTGCCAGCAGCTTATCTAGCGGAGGGGATGAGACCCAGTACTTC
CDR3aa: CASSLSSGGDETQYF
v_gene: TRBV7-3
d_gene: TRBD2
j_gene: TRBJ2-5
abundance: .

CDR3nt: TGTGCCAGCAGCTTAGTTCCAGGGCGAGGAGAGACCCAGTACTTC
CDR3aa: CASSLVPGRGETQYF
v_gene: TRBV11-2
d_gene: .
j_gene: TRBJ2-5
abundance: .

CDR3nt: TGTGCCAGCAGTCCCAATAGGTCAGGGGCACTCAGCAATCAGCCCCAGCATTTT
CDR3aa: CASSPNRSGALSNQPQHF
v_gene: TRBV12-3/TRBV12-4
d_gene: .
j_gene: TRBJ1-5
abundance: few

CDR3nt: TGTGCCAGCAGCTCTCGGACTAGCGGTGAGCAGTACTTC
CDR3aa: CASSSRTSGEQYF
v_gene: TRBV7-3
d_gene: TRBD2
j_gene: TRBJ2-7
abundance: many

CDR3nt: TGTGCCAGCAGTTTAAATCTCTACGAGCAGTACTTC
CDR3aa: CASSLNLYEQYF
v_gene: TRBV27
d_gene: .
j_gene: TRBJ2-7
abundance: few

CDR3nt: TGTGCCAGCAGCTTAGAGAGCGTAGTGGTCTGGGAGACCCAGTTCTTC
CDR3aa: CASSLESVVVWETQFF
v_gene: TRBV7-2
d_gene: .
j_gene: TRBJ2-1
abundance: medium-sized

CDR3nt: TGTGCCAGCAGCTCGCTGACTAGCGGGGCGACCTACGAGCAGTTCTTC
CDR3aa: CASSSLTSGATYEQFF
v_gene: TRBV7-2
d_gene: TRBD2
j_gene: TRBJ2-1
abundance: many

CDR3nt: TGTGCCAGCAGCTTAGGGGGGACAGCAAACACTGAAGCTTTCTTT
CDR3aa: CASSLGGTANTEAFF
v_gene: TRBV7-8
d_gene: TRBD1
j_gene: TRBJ1-1
abundance: many

CDR3nt: TGTGCCAGCAGCTTAGTCGTAGCGGGAGACGAGCAGTTCTTC
CDR3aa: CASSLVVAGDEQFF
v_gene: TRBV11-2
d_gene: TRBD2
j_gene: TRBJ2-1
abundance: few

CDR3nt: TGTGCCAGCAGCTCTGGGGTGGGGGAGCAGTACTTC
CDR3aa: CASSSGVGEQYF
v_gene: TRBV11-2
d_gene: .
j_gene: TRBJ2-5
abundance: .

CDR3nt: TGTGCCAGCAGTTTTGGGACTAGCGTGAGCTCCTACAATGAGCAGTACTTC
CDR3aa: CASSFGTSVSSYNEQYF
v_gene: TRBV6-1
d_gene: TRBD2
j_gene: TRBJ2-7
abundance: many

CDR3nt: TGTGCCAGTAGCGAGACCAGACAAGGAACCTATGGCTACACCTTC
CDR3aa: CASSETRQGTYGYTF
v_gene: TRBV19
d_gene: .
j_gene: TRBJ1-2
abundance: .

CDR3nt: TGTGCCAGCAGCTTAGATGCCCGGGACAGGGGGCAAGAGACCCAGTTCTTC
CDR3aa: CASSLDARDRGQETQFF
v_gene: TRBV11-2
d_gene: TRBD1
j_gene: TRBJ2-1
abundance: many

CDR3nt: TGCGCCAGCAGTGAGGTTTTTTCGGCGAGCTCCTACGAGCAGTTCTTC
CDR3aa: CASSEVFSASSYEQFF
v_gene: TRBV10-1
d_gene: .
j_gene: TRBJ2-1
abundance: .

CDR3nt: TGTGCCGGATTTCGAGGGGCCGGGGATGAGCAGTACTTC
CDR3aa: CAGFRGAGDEQYF
v_gene: TRBV7-8
d_gene: .
j_gene: TRBJ2-7
abundance: .

CDR3nt: TGCGCCAGCAGCTCGGACAGGGAAAATAATTCACCCCTCCACTTT
CDR3aa: CASSSDRENNSPLHF
v_gene: TRBV5-1
d_gene: TRBD1
j_gene: TRBJ1-6
abundance: .

CDR3nt: TGTGCCAGCAGCTTAAGTAGAGGAAACACCATATATTTT
CDR3aa: CASSLSRGNTIYF
v_gene: TRBV11-2
d_gene: .
j_gene: TRBJ1-3
abundance: .

CDR3nt: TGTGCCATCAGTAATATTGCGATCTACGAGCAGTTCTTC
CDR3aa: CAISNIAIYEQFF
v_gene: TRBV10-3
d_gene: .
j_gene: TRBJ2-1
abundance: few

CDR3nt: TGTGCCAGCAATATGGCGGGAGGGCAAATGACGCAGTACTTC
CDR3aa: CASNMAGGQMTQYF
v_gene: TRBV7-9
d_gene: TRBD2
j_gene: TRBJ2-4
abundance: few

CDR3nt: TGTGCCAGCAGTGAAGAACGACAGGTCTCCTACAATGAGCAGTTCTTC
CDR3aa: CASSEERQVSYNEQFF
v_gene: TRBV6-1
d_gene: .
j_gene: TRBJ2-1
abundance: once

CDR3nt: TGTGCCAGCAGTGAAAACTCTGGCTACGAGCAGTACTTC
CDR3aa: CASSENSGYEQYF
v_gene: TRBV6-1
d_gene: .
j_gene: TRBJ2-7
abundance: many

CDR3nt: TGTGCCAGCAGTTTAGTCGCGGGAGGGCTGAATGAGCAGTTCTTC
CDR3aa: CASSLVAGGLNEQFF
v_gene: TRBV12-3/TRBV12-4
d_gene: TRBD2
j_gene: TRBJ2-1
abundance: .

CDR3nt: TGTGCCAGCAGTGAGGAGACTAGCGGGGGGGTCCAAGAGACCCAGTACTTC
CDR3aa: CASSEETSGGVQETQYF
v_gene: TRBV6-1
d_gene: TRBD2
j_gene: TRBJ2-5
abundance: medium-sized

CDR3nt: TGTGCCAGCCAGCAGTTTACCTACGAGCAGTACTTC
CDR3aa: CASQQFTYEQYF
v_gene: TRBV6-1
d_gene: .
j_gene: TRBJ2-7
abundance: few